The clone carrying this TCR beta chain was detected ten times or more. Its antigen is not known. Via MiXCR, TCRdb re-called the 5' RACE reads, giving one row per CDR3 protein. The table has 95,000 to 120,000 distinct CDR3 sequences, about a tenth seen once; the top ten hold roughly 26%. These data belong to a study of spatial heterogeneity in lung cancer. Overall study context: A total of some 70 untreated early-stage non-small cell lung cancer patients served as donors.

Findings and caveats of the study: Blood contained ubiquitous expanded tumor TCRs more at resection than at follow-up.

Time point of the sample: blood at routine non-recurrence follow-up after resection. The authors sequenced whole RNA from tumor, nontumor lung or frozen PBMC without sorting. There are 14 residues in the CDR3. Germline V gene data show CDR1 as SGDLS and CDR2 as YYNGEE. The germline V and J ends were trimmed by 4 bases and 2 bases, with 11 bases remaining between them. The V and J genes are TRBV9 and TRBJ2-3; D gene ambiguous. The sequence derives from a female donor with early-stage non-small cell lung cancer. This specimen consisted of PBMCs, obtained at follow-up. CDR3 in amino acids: CASSSDGNTDTQYF. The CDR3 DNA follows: TGTGCCAGCAGCTCAGACGGAAACACAGATACGCAGTATTTT.